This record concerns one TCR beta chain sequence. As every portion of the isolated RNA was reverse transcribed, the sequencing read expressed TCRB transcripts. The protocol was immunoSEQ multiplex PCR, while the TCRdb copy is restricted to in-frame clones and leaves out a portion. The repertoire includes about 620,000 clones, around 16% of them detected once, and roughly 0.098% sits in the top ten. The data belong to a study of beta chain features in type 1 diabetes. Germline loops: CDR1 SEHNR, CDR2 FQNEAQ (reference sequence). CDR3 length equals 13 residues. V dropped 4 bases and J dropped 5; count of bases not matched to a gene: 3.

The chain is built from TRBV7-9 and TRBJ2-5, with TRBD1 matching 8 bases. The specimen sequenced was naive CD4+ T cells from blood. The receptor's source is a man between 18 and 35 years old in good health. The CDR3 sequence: CASSSGQGETQYF. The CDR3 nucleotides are TGTGCCAGCAGCTCCGGACAGGGCGAGACCCAGTACTTC.